Presented here are 18 T cell receptor beta chains from one specimen sequenced in a study of cytotoxic CD8 clonotypes in ibrutinib-treated CLL. TCRdb keeps only in-frame clones here, not all; method: immunoSEQ multiplex PCR. The sample records about 330,000 clones, 67% being singletons. Material: PBMCs, obtained after 36 months of ibrutinib treatment. Receptors were obtained from a human donor with chronic lymphocytic leukemia.

This clone was found once. The rearrangement uses TRBV9 and TRBJ2-1; tentatively, D is TRBD1 or TRBD2 (6 bases each). Germline CDR1 is SGDLS and CDR2 is YYNGEE. Deletions cut 7 bases from V and 6 bases from J, with 14 bases between. The CDR3 contains 13 residues. The CDR3 coding sequence is TGTGCCAGCGGAGAGGGGGGCCTCAATGAGCAGTTCTTC. It yields the protein CASGEGGLNEQFF.

Comments on this clone: Other DNA sequences in this sample translate to the same CDR3. This chain links TRBV7-2 with TRBJ2-7; D not resolved. The V end was cut by 1 base, the J end by 3 bases, with 16 bases between. From germline, CDR1 is SGHTA and CDR2 FQGNSA. This CDR3 contains 16 residues. The CDR3 reads CASSLDPGTLSYEQYF. The CDR3 DNA is TGTGCCAGCAGCTTAGACCCAGGCACACTGAGCTACGAGCAGTACTTC.

This clone has a handful of counts. The chain recombines TRBV2 with TRBJ2-5, with 13 bases aligning to TRBD2. CDR3 length equals 16 residues. Germline trimming cut 6 bases from V and 4 bases from J; bases unmatched to any gene: 8. The germline V gene encodes CDR1 SNHLY and CDR2 FYNNEI. CDR3 in amino acids: CASRRLAGGPGETQYF. The CDR3, as DNA: TGTGCCAGCAGACGACTAGCGGGGGGCCCGGGAGAGACCCAGTACTTC.

The V gene is TRBV2, the J gene TRBJ2-7, with 7 bases that match TRBD1. Germline V gene data show CDR1 as SNHLY and CDR2 as FYNNEI. The CDR3 has 13 amino acids. V shed 5 bases and J 3 bases; nucleotides not matched to a gene: 4. This chain's CDR3 is CASSQGVFYEQYF. The DNA of the CDR3 is TGTGCCAGCAGTCAGGGGGTCTTCTACGAGCAGTACTTC.

The chain joins TRBV29-1 to TRBJ2-7; tentatively, D is TRBD2 (5 bases). The germline CDR1 and CDR2 sequences are SQVTM and ANQGSEA. There are 11 residues in the CDR3. Trimming shortened V by 3 bases and J by 6 bases, and 9 bases separated the two germline ends. The CDR3 DNA sequence: TGCAGCGTTGAGTCTGAGGGCGAGCAGTACTTC. This encodes CSVESEGEQYF.

The genes are TRBV29-1 and TRBJ2-2; tentative D call: TRBD2 (6 bases). V was trimmed by 7 bases and J by 0 bases, leaving 15 bases between them. The CDR3 runs 15 residues. Germline-derived CDR1 and CDR2 are SQVTM and ANQGSEA. DNA of the CDR3: TGCAGCGCCTCGGGACTGACTCCGAACACCGGGGAGCTGTTTTTT. This encodes CSASGLTPNTGELFF.

The chain joins TRBV6-5 to TRBJ1-1; no clear D. This CDR3 is built from 13 residues. V lost 6 bases and J lost 0, with 8 bases in between. Germline V CDR1 and CDR2: MNHEY, SVGAGI. This CDR3 is CASSVILNTEAFF. DNA of the CDR3: TGTGCCAGCAGCGTTATTTTGAACACTGAAGCTTTCTTT.

The V call is TRBV4-1, the J call TRBJ2-7; the D is unclear. The CDR3 is made up of 14 amino acids. V lost 6 bases and J 2 bases, leaving 14 bases between the germline ends. CDR1 is MGHRA, CDR2 YSYEKL, per germline. As DNA, the CDR3 is TGCGCCAGCAGGAGCCTTGTGAGGACCTACGAGCAGTACTTC. Translating it yields CASRSLVRTYEQYF.

This clone was counted only a few times. The chain joins TRBV6-5 to TRBJ2-7; D remains unclear. Germline V CDR1 and CDR2: MNHEY, SVGAGI. The CDR3 is 12 amino acids. Trimming removed 6 bases at V and 4 bases at J, with 10 bases between. The CDR3 bases are TGTGCCAGCAGAACTACAGTTTACGAGCAGTACTTC. The encoded protein is CASRTTVYEQYF.

The chain is built from TRBV7-9 and TRBJ1-2; 7 nucleotides match TRBD1. Trimming removed 5 bases from V and 8 bases from J; junction bases left unmatched: 17. CDR3 length equals 16 residues. Germline V gene sequence: CDR1 SEHNR, CDR2 FQNEAQ (reference sequence). The CDR3 region is CASSQVRQGEPEGYTF. Written as DNA, the CDR3 is TGTGCCAGCAGCCAGGTTAGGCAGGGGGAGCCTGAAGGCTACACCTTC.

This clone appeared once. The chain recombines TRBV7-2 with TRBJ1-5; the D is unclear. Trimming left V 6 bases short and J 3 bases short, with 12 bases between. Germline V gene lookup returns CDR1 SGHTA and CDR2 FQGNSA. The CDR3 totals 14 residues. CDR3 protein: CASSLVVANQPQHF. The CDR3, as DNA: TGTGCCAGCAGTCTTGTAGTGGCCAATCAGCCCCAGCATTTT.

The genes are TRBV27 and TRBJ1-1; D is uncertain. CDR3 length equals 16 residues. Germline V gene sequence: CDR1 MNHEY, CDR2 SMNVEV (reference sequence). V lost 3 bases, J lost 5 bases, and 19 bases lay in between. CDR3 DNA: TGTGCCAGCAGTTTTGGGCCAAGTCCCCTTACAACTGAAGCTTTCTTT. It yields the protein CASSFGPSPLTTEAFF.

The chain combines TRBV6-6 with TRBJ2-7; TRBD1 might be the D (5 bases). CDR1 and CDR2 from the germline V gene are MNHNY and SVGAGI (reference sequence). V was pared by 2 bases and J by 1 base, with 9 bases between. The CDR3 contains 14 residues. The CDR3 loop reads CASSYPGLSYEQYF. The DNA of the CDR3 is TGTGCCAGCAGTTACCCAGGGCTTTCCTACGAGCAGTACTTC.

The genes are TRBV7-2 and TRBJ2-5; TRBD2 matches at 15 bases. The CDR3 totals 16 residues. In germline, CDR1 is SGHTA, CDR2 FQGNSA. The V and J ends lost 6 bases and 5 bases, in that order; junction bases with no gene match: 7. CDR3 protein: CASSGTSGRRSETQYF. CDR3 coding DNA: TGTGCCAGCAGTGGGACTAGCGGGAGGAGAAGTGAGACCCAGTACTTC.

The chain employs TRBV6-4 and TRBJ2-7; the D gene is possibly TRBD1 (6 bases). The CDR3 is 16 amino acids. V lost 1 base to trimming and J lost 2 bases, with 15 bases between them. Germline CDR1 and CDR2: MRHNA and SNTAGT. The DNA for the CDR3 is TGTGCCAGCAGTGACTTGTGCCGGGACACAACCTACGAGCAGTACTTC. It codes for CASSDLCRDTTYEQYF.

V gene TRBV4-1 combines with J gene TRBJ2-7; the match to TRBD1 covers 12 bases. Trimming at V came to 4 bases and at J to 7 bases, leaving 5 bases not matched to a gene. The germline V gene has CDR1 MGHRA and CDR2 YSYEKL. This CDR3 contains 14 residues. The CDR3 DNA reads TGCGCCAGCAGCCTGGGACAGGGGGCGGGGGAGCAGTACTTC. It translates to CASSLGQGAGEQYF.

This chain connects TRBV5-1 to TRBJ2-1, with a possible D match to TRBD2 (5 bases). This CDR3 comprises 15 residues. Germline V gene data show CDR1 as SGHRS and CDR2 as YFSETQ. The V and J ends lost 2 bases and 7 bases respectively, with 16 bases between them. CDR3 sequence reads: CASSFGRDSWNEQFF. The DNA for the CDR3 is TGCGCCAGCAGCTTTGGACGGGATTCATGGAATGAGCAGTTCTTC.

This clone was found a few times. V is TRBV19 and J is TRBJ1-4; D perhaps matches TRBD1 (6 bases). V was pared by 2 bases and J by 14 bases, with 18 bases between. Germline V gene data show CDR1 as LNHDA and CDR2 as SQIVND (reference sequence). There are 14 residues in the CDR3. The CDR3, as DNA: TGTGCCAGTAGTATAACGACGTTGGGGGCGGCTCTGTTTTTT. Amino acids: CASSITTLGAALFF.